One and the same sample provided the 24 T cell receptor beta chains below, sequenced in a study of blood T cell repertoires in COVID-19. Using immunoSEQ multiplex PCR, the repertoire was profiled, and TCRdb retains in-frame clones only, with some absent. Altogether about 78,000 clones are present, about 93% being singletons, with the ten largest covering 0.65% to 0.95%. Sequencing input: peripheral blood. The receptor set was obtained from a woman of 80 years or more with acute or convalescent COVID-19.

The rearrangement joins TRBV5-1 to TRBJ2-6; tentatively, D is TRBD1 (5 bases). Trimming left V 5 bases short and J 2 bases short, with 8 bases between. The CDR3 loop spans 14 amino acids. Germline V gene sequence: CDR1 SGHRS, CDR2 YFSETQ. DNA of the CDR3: TGCGCCAGCAGTGTCAGGGCTGGGGCCAACGTCCTGACTTTC. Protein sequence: CASSVRAGANVLTF.

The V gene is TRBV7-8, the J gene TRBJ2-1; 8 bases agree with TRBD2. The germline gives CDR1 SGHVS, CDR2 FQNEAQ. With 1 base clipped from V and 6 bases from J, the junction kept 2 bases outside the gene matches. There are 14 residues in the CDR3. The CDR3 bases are TGTGCCAGCAGCTTAGGGACTAGCAGCAATGAGCAGTTCTTC. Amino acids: CASSLGTSSNEQFF.

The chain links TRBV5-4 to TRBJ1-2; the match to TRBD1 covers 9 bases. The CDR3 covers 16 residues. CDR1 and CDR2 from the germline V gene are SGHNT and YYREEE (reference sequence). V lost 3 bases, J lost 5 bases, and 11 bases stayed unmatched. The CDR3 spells CASSYVQGAGEYGYTF. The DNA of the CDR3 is TGTGCCAGCAGCTACGTACAGGGGGCCGGAGAATATGGCTACACCTTC.

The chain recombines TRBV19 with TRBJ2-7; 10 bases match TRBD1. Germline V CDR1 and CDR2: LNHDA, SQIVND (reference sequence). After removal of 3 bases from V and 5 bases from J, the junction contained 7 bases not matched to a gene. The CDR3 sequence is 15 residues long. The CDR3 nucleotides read TGTGCCAGTAGTATGAATAGACAGGGGGCCCACGAGCAGTACTTC. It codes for CASSMNRQGAHEQYF.

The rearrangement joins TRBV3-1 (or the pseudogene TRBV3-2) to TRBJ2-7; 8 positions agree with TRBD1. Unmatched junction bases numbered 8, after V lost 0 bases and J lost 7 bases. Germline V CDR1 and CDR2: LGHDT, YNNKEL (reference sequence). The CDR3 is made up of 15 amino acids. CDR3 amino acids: CASSQEGRGRREQYF. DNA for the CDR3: TGTGCCAGCAGCCAAGAAGGCAGGGGGCGGCGGGAGCAGTACTTC.

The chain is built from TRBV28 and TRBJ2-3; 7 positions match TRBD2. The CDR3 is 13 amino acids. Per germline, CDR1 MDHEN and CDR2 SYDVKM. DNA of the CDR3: TGTGCGTCGGCTAGCGGAAGCACAGATACGCAGTATTTT. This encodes CASASGSTDTQYF.

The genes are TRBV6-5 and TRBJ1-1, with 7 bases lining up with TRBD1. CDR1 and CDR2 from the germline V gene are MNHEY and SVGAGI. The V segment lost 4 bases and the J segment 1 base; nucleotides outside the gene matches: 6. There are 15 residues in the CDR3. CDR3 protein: CASSSGTAQNTEAFF. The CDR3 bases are TGTGCCAGCAGTTCAGGGACAGCACAGAACACTGAAGCTTTCTTT.

The CDR3 here is CSVPGLGTALEKLFF. DNA of the CDR3: TGCAGCGTTCCCGGTTTGGGGACAGCCTTAGAAAAACTGTTTTTT. The gene calls are TRBV29-1 and TRBJ1-4, with TRBD1 matching over 7 bases. Looked up from germline, CDR1 is SQVTM and CDR2 is ANQGSEA. CDR3 length equals 15 residues. Losses at the gene ends were 5 bases for V and 8 bases for J; bases not matched to a gene: 14.

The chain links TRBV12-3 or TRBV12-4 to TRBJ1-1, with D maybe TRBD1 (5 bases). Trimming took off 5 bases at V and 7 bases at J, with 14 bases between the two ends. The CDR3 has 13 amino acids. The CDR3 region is CASSLSAGGEAFF. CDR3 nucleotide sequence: TGTGCCAGCAGTCTTTCGGCGGGGGGTGAAGCTTTCTTT.

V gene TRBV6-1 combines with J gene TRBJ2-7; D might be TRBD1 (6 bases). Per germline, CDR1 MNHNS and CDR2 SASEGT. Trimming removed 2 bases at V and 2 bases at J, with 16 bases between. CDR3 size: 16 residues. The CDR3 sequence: CASSELESGAPYEQYF. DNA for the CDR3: TGTGCCAGCAGTGAATTAGAGTCAGGGGCGCCCTACGAGCAGTACTTC.

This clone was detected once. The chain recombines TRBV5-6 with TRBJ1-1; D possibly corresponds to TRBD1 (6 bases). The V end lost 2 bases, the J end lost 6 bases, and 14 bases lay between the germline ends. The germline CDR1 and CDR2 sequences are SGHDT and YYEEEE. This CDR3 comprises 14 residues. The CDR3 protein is CASSLPTGDAEAFF. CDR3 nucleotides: TGTGCCAGCAGCTTACCGACAGGAGACGCTGAAGCTTTCTTT.

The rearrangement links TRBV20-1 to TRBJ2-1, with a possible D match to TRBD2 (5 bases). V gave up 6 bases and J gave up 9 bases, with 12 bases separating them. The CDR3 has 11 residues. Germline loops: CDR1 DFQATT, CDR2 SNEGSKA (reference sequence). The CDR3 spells CSARLSSEQFF. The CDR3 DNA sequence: TGCAGTGCCAGACTATCGAGTGAGCAGTTCTTC.

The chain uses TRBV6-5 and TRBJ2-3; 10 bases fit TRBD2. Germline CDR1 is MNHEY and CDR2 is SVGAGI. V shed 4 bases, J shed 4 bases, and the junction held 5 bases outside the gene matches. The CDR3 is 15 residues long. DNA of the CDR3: TGTGCCAGCAGTTCCGCGAGCGGGAGGGCAGATACGCAGTATTTT. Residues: CASSSASGRADTQYF.

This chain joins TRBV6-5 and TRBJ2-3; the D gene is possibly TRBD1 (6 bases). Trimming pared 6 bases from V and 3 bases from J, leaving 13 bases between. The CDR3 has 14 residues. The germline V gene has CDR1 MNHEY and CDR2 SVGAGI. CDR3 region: CASSLGQLTDTQYF. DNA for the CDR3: TGTGCCAGCAGCCTCGGACAGTTAACAGATACGCAGTATTTT.

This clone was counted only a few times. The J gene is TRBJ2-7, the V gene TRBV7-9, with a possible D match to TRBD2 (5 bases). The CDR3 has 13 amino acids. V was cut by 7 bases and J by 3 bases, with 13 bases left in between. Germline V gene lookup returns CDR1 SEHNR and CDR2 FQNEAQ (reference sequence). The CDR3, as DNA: TGTGCCAGCACGGGGAGCCTCATCTACGAGCAGTACTTC. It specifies CASTGSLIYEQYF.

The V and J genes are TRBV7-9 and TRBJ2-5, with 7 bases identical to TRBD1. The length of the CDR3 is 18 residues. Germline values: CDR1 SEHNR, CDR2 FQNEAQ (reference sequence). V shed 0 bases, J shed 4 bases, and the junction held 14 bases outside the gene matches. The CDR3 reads CASSLAGWRTGRGETQYF. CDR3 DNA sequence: TGTGCCAGCAGCTTAGCGGGTTGGCGGACAGGACGTGGAGAGACCCAGTACTTC.

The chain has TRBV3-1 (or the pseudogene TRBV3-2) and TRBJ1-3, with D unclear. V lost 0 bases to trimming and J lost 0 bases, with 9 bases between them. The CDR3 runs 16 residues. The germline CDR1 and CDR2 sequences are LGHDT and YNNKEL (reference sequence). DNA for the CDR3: TGTGCCAGCAGCCAAGATACGGTGCTCTCTGGAAACACCATATATTTT. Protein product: CASSQDTVLSGNTIYF.

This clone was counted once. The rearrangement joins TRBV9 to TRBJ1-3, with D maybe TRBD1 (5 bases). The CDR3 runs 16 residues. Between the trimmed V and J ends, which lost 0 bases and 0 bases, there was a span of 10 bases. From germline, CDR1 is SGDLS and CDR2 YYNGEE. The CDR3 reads CASSVGGTDSGNTIYF. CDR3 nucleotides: TGTGCCAGCAGCGTAGGGGGCACCGACTCTGGAAACACCATATATTTT.

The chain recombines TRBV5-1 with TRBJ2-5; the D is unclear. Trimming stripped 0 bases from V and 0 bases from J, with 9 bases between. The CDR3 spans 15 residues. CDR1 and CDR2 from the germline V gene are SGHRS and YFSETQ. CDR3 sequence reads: CASSLEARYQETQYF. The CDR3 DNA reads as TGCGCCAGCAGCTTGGAGGCCAGGTACCAAGAGACCCAGTACTTC.

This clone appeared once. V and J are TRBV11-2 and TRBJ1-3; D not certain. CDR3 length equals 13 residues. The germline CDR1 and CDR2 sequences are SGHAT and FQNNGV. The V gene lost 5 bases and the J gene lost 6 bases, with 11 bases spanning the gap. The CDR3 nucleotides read TGTGCCAGCAGCCAAACTAACGAAAACACCATATATTTT. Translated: CASSQTNENTIYF.

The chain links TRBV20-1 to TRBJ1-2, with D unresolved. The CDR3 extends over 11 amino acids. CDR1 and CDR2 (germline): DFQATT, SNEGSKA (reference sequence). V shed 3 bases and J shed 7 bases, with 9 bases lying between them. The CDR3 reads CSARWEGGYTF. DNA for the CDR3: TGCAGTGCTAGGTGGGAGGGTGGCTACACCTTC.

CDR3 residues: CASSLAGTLNTEAFF. The CDR3 nucleotides are TGTGCCAGCAGCTTGGCGGGGACTTTGAACACTGAAGCTTTCTTT. The chain joins TRBV5-4 to TRBJ1-1, with D possibly being TRBD1 (5 bases). With 0 bases removed from V and 0 bases from J, the gap between germline ends came to 9 bases. Germline CDR1 reads SGHNT; CDR2 reads YYREEE (reference sequence). The CDR3 spans 15 residues.

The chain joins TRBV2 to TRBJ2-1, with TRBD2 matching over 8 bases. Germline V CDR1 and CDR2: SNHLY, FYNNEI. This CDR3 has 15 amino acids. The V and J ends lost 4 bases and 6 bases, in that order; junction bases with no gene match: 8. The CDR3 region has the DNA TGTGCCAGCAGTGTTGCGGGAGGATTTCCCAATGAGCAGTTCTTC. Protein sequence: CASSVAGGFPNEQFF.

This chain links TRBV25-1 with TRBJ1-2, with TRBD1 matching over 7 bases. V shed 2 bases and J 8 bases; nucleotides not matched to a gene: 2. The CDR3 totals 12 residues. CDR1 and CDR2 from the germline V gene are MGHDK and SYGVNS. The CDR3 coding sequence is TGTGCCAGCAGTGAACAGGGGGTCGGCTACACCTTC. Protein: CASSEQGVGYTF.